This T cell receptor beta chain comes out of a study of blood T cell repertoires in COVID-19. Study overall: Acute and convalescent COVID-19 specimens originated in the United States, Italy and Spain. The cDNA or gDNA used as material had been derived from T cells, B-cell-depleted T cells, or PBMCs.

Authors' analysis steps: Counts of nucleated cells, estimated from reference gene primer amplification, were obtained. Sequenced by immunoSEQ multiplex PCR; TCRdb stores in-frame clones only, minus some. V, J and clone size derive from that table, while D and trimming were established from the DNA sequence. The sample has 200,000 or so clones; about 80% are singletons. Germline values: CDR1 SGHRS, CDR2 YFSETQ. V gave up 5 bases and J gave up 0 bases; unmatched junction bases: 6. The CDR3 is made up of 15 amino acids. The specimen was peripheral blood. The source is a woman aged 25 to 39 who had recovered from COVID-19. The chain uses TRBV5-1 and TRBJ2-3; 7 bases are shared with TRBD2. The CDR3 region is CASRNRDYSTDTQYF. In DNA, the CDR3 is TGCGCCAGCAGGAACCGGGACTACAGCACAGATACGCAGTATTTT.